This T cell receptor beta chain comes out of a study of graft-versus-host responses after intestinal transplantation. In regard to this clone: Its target is not known.

In germline, CDR1 is MNHNS, CDR2 SASEGT. The CDR3 is 15 residues long. The V and J ends lost 6 bases and 2 bases, in that order; junction bases with no gene match: 7. The assay was immunoSEQ multiplex PCR, and TCRdb's table has in-frame clones only and misses some. The sample contains tens of thousands of clones, about 90% of which appear only once. The chain recombines TRBV6-1 with TRBJ1-5, with 7 bases lining up with TRBD1. The sequence derives from a human donor who was the organ donor for an intestinal transplant. The input for sequencing was unstimulated CD4+ T cells sorted from spleen or lymph node cells, taken before transplant. CDR3 residues: CASRALGTGNQPQHF. In DNA, the CDR3 is TGTGCCAGCAGAGCACTCGGGACAGGCAATCAGCCCCAGCATTTT.